The rows below give T cell receptor beta chains drawn from one sample of a study of shared clonotypes between healthy human individuals. Profiling relied on immunoSEQ multiplex PCR, and the TCRdb table lists in-frame clones only, not all of them. This repertoire shows about 380,000 clones, 96% found once; its top ten account for about 0.32%. The specimen was memory CD8+ T cells sorted from blood. These TCRs come from a man aged 25 to 40 in good health. Each CDR3 is given with its conserved first and last residue. The D gene is left open where the match is weak. Rows may omit the clone size; those that give it use once, few, many or a size class.

len,v_gene,d_gene,j_gene,abundance,CDR3nt,CDR3aa
14,TRBV5-6,.,TRBJ2-4,.,TGTGCCAGCAGCTTGGACAGGATTAAAAACATTCAGTACTTC,CASSLDRIKNIQYF
14,TRBV5-1,.,TRBJ2-6,.,TGCGCCAGCAGCTTGGGAGCCGGGGCCAACGTCCTGACTTTC,CASSLGAGANVLTF
13,TRBV29-1,TRBD1,TRBJ2-7,.,TGCAGCGTTGTGGGGTCAGGGGGCTACGAGCAGTACTTC,CSVVGSGGYEQYF
15,TRBV2,TRBD2,TRBJ2-3,.,TGTGCCAGCAGTGTAGCGGGAGGGGGGACAGATACGCAGTATTTT,CASSVAGGGTDTQYF
16,TRBV5-6,TRBD2,TRBJ2-3,.,TGTGCCAGCACTCTAGGACTAGCGGGAGAGAAGGATACGCAGTATTTT,CASTLGLAGEKDTQYF
12,TRBV10-3,.,TRBJ2-7,once,TGTGCCATCAGTGAGGAAGACTACGAGCAGTACTTC,CAISEEDYEQYF
15,TRBV18,.,TRBJ2-6,.,TGTGCCAGCTCACCGGGGATCTCTGGGGCCAACGTCCTGACTTTC,CASSPGISGANVLTF
14,TRBV5-4,TRBD2,TRBJ2-5,.,TGTGCCAGCAGCTTGGCCGCGGGGGGTGAGACCCAGTACTTC,CASSLAAGGETQYF
13,TRBV7-2,.,TRBJ1-3,once,TGTGCCAGCAGCTTTGCCTCTGGAAACACCATATATTTT,CASSFASGNTIYF
16,TRBV19,.,TRBJ2-1,.,TGTGCCAGTAGTATAAGGAGGTCTGGCTCCTACAATGAGCAGTTCTTC,CASSIRRSGSYNEQFF
15,TRBV10-3,.,TRBJ2-7,.,TGTGCCATCAGTGCTTTTAGGCAGGTTGCCTACGAGCAGTACTTC,CAISAFRQVAYEQYF
13,TRBV7-9,.,TRBJ2-7,.,TGTGCCAGCAGCTCGAGCGGGTTCTACGAGCAGTACTTC,CASSSSGFYEQYF
14,TRBV2,TRBD1,TRBJ2-4,.,TGTGCCAGCAGCCGACCGACAGGGAAAGGGATTCAGTACTTC,CASSRPTGKGIQYF
15,TRBV19,TRBD1,TRBJ1-2,.,TGTGCCAGTAGTATGCCCACTGGGACAGGCTCGGGCTACACCTTC,CASSMPTGTGSGYTF
11,TRBV20-1,.,TRBJ2-1,.,TGCAGTGCTAGGGTCTACAATGAGCAGTTCTTC,CSARVYNEQFF
14,TRBV5-1,.,TRBJ1-3,.,TGCGCCAGCAGCGGGGGTTCTAGTGGAAACACCATATATTTT,CASSGGSSGNTIYF
11,TRBV1,.,TRBJ1-1,.,TGCACCAGCAGCCGTACAGTTGAAGCTTTCTTT,CTSSRTVEAFF
13,TRBV5-4,.,TRBJ2-2,.,TGTGCCAGCCCCCTAGGGAACACCGGGGAGCTGTTTTTT,CASPLGNTGELFF
16,TRBV4-2,TRBD2,TRBJ2-5,.,TGTGCCAGCAGCCAATTGCTAGCGGGCCTACAGGAGACCCAGTACTTC,CASSQLLAGLQETQYF
17,TRBV6-4,TRBD1,TRBJ1-5,.,TGTGCCAGCAGTGACTCGGTTGGCAGGGGGCGGGATCAGCCCCAGCATTTT,CASSDSVGRGRDQPQHF
12,TRBV7-9,.,TRBJ1-1,.,TGTGCCAGCAGCGTTGACGGCACTGAAGCTTTCTTT,CASSVDGTEAFF
13,TRBV4-1,.,TRBJ2-5,.,TGCGCCAGCAGCCAAGATACCCAAGAGACCCAGTACTTC,CASSQDTQETQYF
15,TRBV29-1,TRBD2,TRBJ2-7,.,TGCAGCGTAAGGGGTAGCGGGAGGGACCACAACGAGCAGTACTTC,CSVRGSGRDHNEQYF
14,TRBV6-1,TRBD2,TRBJ2-7,.,TGTGCCAGTAACCCTAGCGGGAAGAACCACGAGCAGTACTTC,CASNPSGKNHEQYF
15,TRBV19,.,TRBJ1-1,.,TGTGCCAGTAGTATAATCGGCAGCTCAACTACTGAAGCTTTCTTT,CASSIIGSSTTEAFF
17,TRBV6-1,TRBD1,TRBJ1-1,.,TGTGCCAGCAGTGCGAGACAGGGGGCGCGGGTGAACACTGAAGCTTTCTTT,CASSARQGARVNTEAFF
16,TRBV2,TRBD1,TRBJ1-2,once,TGTGCCAGCAGGGGGAGGGGGACAGGGGTCGTCTATGGCTACACCTTC,CASRGRGTGVVYGYTF
11,TRBV30,.,TRBJ1-1,once,TGTGCCTGGGGGGGAGGCACTGAAGCTTTCTTT,CAWGGGTEAFF
15,TRBV27,.,TRBJ2-3,.,TGTGCCAGCAGTTACAGGAGGGCCGTCGAGGATACGCAGTATTTT,CASSYRRAVEDTQYF
15,TRBV5-1,TRBD1,TRBJ1-4,.,TGCGCCAGCAGCGCCGGGACAGGGACTAATGAAAAACTGTTTTTT,CASSAGTGTNEKLFF
15,TRBV5-4,TRBD1,TRBJ2-2,.,TGTGCCAGCACTGACAGGGGGCGCTACCCCGGGGAGCTGTTTTTT,CASTDRGRYPGELFF
16,TRBV6-1,TRBD1,TRBJ2-7,.,TGTGCCAGCAGTGCCCCGACAGGGGGGATTTACTACGAGCAGTACTTC,CASSAPTGGIYYEQYF
16,TRBV19,.,TRBJ2-1,once,TGTGCCAGTAGTCCGACCGGGGTAGTCTACGGCAATGAGCAGTTCTTC,CASSPTGVVYGNEQFF
14,TRBV5-4,.,TRBJ2-1,once,TGTGCCAGCAGTACGCCGAACTCCTACAATGAGCAGTTCTTC,CASSTPNSYNEQFF
16,TRBV18,TRBD1,TRBJ1-3,.,TGTGCCAGCTCACCACCCGGGACAGCGCTCGGAAACACCATATATTTT,CASSPPGTALGNTIYF
15,TRBV28,.,TRBJ2-7,.,TGTGCCAGCAGTTCTGCGCCCCAGAAGGGGTTCGAGCAGTACTTC,CASSSAPQKGFEQYF
13,TRBV18,.,TRBJ2-2,.,TGTGCCAGCTCCCTAGGGACGCACGGGGAGCTGTTTTTT,CASSLGTHGELFF
16,TRBV10-3,TRBD2,TRBJ2-2,.,TGTGCCATCAGTGGCCCTAGCGGGAGAAACACCGGGGAGCTGTTTTTT,CAISGPSGRNTGELFF
16,TRBV5-4,TRBD2,TRBJ2-1,few,TGTGCCAGCAGCTCAGTAGCGGGACTGCCCTACAATGAGCAGTTCTTC,CASSSVAGLPYNEQFF
10,TRBV20-1,.,TRBJ2-7,.,TGCAGTGCTAGGGGTGGACAGCAGTACTTC,CSARGGQQYF
11,TRBV30,.,TRBJ2-3,.,TGTGCCTGGAGTGTCTCAGATACGCAGTATTTT,CAWSVSDTQYF